These T cell receptor beta chains were read from a single sample in a study of shared clonotypes between healthy human individuals. Clones were read by immunoSEQ multiplex PCR, and TCRdb kept only the in-frame ones, dropping some. The profile shows around 600,000 clones, about 98% of them singletons. Sequencing was carried out using naive CD8+ T cells sorted from blood. These receptor sequences come from a man aged 30 to 39 in good health. The CDR3 runs from the conserved cysteine through the conserved F or W. Fields, in order: clone size, J gene, V gene, D gene, CDR3 DNA, CDR3 protein. A D gene is named only where the DNA matches it firmly. The size of a clone is reported for some rows only, either as once, few or many, or as a class for expanded clones.

abundance: .
j_gene: TRBJ2-5
v_gene: TRBV5-1
d_gene: .
CDR3nt: TGCGCCAGCAGCCTAATCGGAGTAGGGGAGACCCAGTACTTC
CDR3aa: CASSLIGVGETQYF

abundance: .
j_gene: TRBJ2-7
v_gene: TRBV10-3
d_gene: .
CDR3nt: TGTGCCATCAGTGACAGATCCCAAGGCTACGAGCAGTACTTC
CDR3aa: CAISDRSQGYEQYF

abundance: .
j_gene: TRBJ2-4
v_gene: TRBV5-4
d_gene: TRBD2
CDR3nt: TGTGCCAGCAGCTTGGAGGCAGCTAGCGGGAGGGCACGTCCCAAAAACATTCAGTACTTC
CDR3aa: CASSLEAASGRARPKNIQYF

abundance: .
j_gene: TRBJ2-7
v_gene: TRBV28
d_gene: .
CDR3nt: TGTGCCAGCAGTTTACAGCAAAGCTCCTACGAGCAGTACTTC
CDR3aa: CASSLQQSSYEQYF

abundance: .
j_gene: TRBJ1-5
v_gene: TRBV27
d_gene: TRBD1
CDR3nt: TGTGCCAGCAGTTCCGACAGGGGGTCTCAGCCCCAGCATTTT
CDR3aa: CASSSDRGSQPQHF

abundance: .
j_gene: TRBJ2-7
v_gene: TRBV11-2
d_gene: .
CDR3nt: TGTGCCAGCAGCCCCCGCCGACCCTCCTACGAGCAGTACTTC
CDR3aa: CASSPRRPSYEQYF

abundance: .
j_gene: TRBJ2-4
v_gene: TRBV7-2
d_gene: .
CDR3nt: TGTGCCAGCAGCTTAGACGCTAGATCCATTCAGTACTTC
CDR3aa: CASSLDARSIQYF

abundance: .
j_gene: TRBJ1-4
v_gene: TRBV7-9
d_gene: .
CDR3nt: TGTGCCAGCAGCGCCTCCGATCGGGGAAACTTTGAAAAACTGTTTTTT
CDR3aa: CASSASDRGNFEKLFF

abundance: .
j_gene: TRBJ1-4
v_gene: TRBV6-1
d_gene: .
CDR3nt: TGTGCCAGCAGTGAAACCGAAGGGGAAAAACTGTTTTTT
CDR3aa: CASSETEGEKLFF

abundance: .
j_gene: TRBJ2-7
v_gene: TRBV7-8
d_gene: .
CDR3nt: TGTGCCAGCAGCTTAGTACTAGAAGGCTACGAGCAGTACTTC
CDR3aa: CASSLVLEGYEQYF

abundance: .
j_gene: TRBJ2-7
v_gene: TRBV11-2
d_gene: .
CDR3nt: TGTGCCAGCAGGAACAGGGAATACGAGCAGTACTTC
CDR3aa: CASRNREYEQYF

abundance: .
j_gene: TRBJ2-7
v_gene: TRBV27
d_gene: .
CDR3nt: TGTGCCAGCAGTTTCGGACACGAGCAGTACTTC
CDR3aa: CASSFGHEQYF

abundance: .
j_gene: TRBJ2-1
v_gene: TRBV7-2
d_gene: .
CDR3nt: TGTGCCAGCAGCTTAGGCAATGAGCAGTTCTTC
CDR3aa: CASSLGNEQFF

abundance: .
j_gene: TRBJ2-7
v_gene: TRBV28
d_gene: .
CDR3nt: TGTGCCAGCAGTAGGCACTACGAGCAGTACTTC
CDR3aa: CASSRHYEQYF

abundance: once
j_gene: TRBJ2-1
v_gene: TRBV7-8
d_gene: .
CDR3nt: TGTGCCAGCAGCCCCACGTATTATGTTGAGCAGTTCTTC
CDR3aa: CASSPTYYVEQFF

abundance: .
j_gene: TRBJ1-2
v_gene: TRBV27
d_gene: .
CDR3nt: TGTGCCAGCAGTTTGTCACAGAGGACGAACTATGGCTACACCTTC
CDR3aa: CASSLSQRTNYGYTF

abundance: .
j_gene: TRBJ2-7
v_gene: TRBV6-5
d_gene: .
CDR3nt: TGTGCCAGCAGCCCTAAAGCGGGCGAGCAGTACTTC
CDR3aa: CASSPKAGEQYF

abundance: .
j_gene: TRBJ2-7
v_gene: TRBV6-5
d_gene: .
CDR3nt: TGTGCCAGCAGTTACCCCACAGGGGACTACTCCTACGAGCAGTACTTC
CDR3aa: CASSYPTGDYSYEQYF

abundance: .
j_gene: TRBJ2-3
v_gene: TRBV14
d_gene: TRBD1
CDR3nt: TGTGCCAGCAGCCAAGAAAACCTGGACAGGTGGACAGATACGCAGTATTTT
CDR3aa: CASSQENLDRWTDTQYF

abundance: .
j_gene: TRBJ2-1
v_gene: TRBV7-3
d_gene: TRBD2
CDR3nt: TGTGCCAGCAGCTTTGGACTAGCGGAGACACTACCCTACAATGAGCAGTTCTTC
CDR3aa: CASSFGLAETLPYNEQFF

abundance: .
j_gene: TRBJ2-3
v_gene: TRBV4-1
d_gene: .
CDR3nt: TGCGCCAGCAGCCAAGAGTCTGCTCAAGCAGATACGCAGTATTTT
CDR3aa: CASSQESAQADTQYF

abundance: .
j_gene: TRBJ2-2
v_gene: TRBV10-2
d_gene: TRBD2
CDR3nt: TGCGCCAGCAGTCCCTTAGCGGGACCGAACACCGGGGAGCTGTTTTTT
CDR3aa: CASSPLAGPNTGELFF

abundance: .
j_gene: TRBJ1-1
v_gene: TRBV29-1
d_gene: .
CDR3nt: TGCAGCGTTGAAGTGGTAGATAACACTGAAGCTTTCTTT
CDR3aa: CSVEVVDNTEAFF

abundance: .
j_gene: TRBJ1-2
v_gene: TRBV2
d_gene: .
CDR3nt: TGTGCCACCAAGACGGGACCCGGCTACACCTTC
CDR3aa: CATKTGPGYTF

abundance: .
j_gene: TRBJ2-1
v_gene: TRBV10-2
d_gene: TRBD2
CDR3nt: TGCGCCAGCAGTGATACGACTAGCGGGACTCTCAATGAGCAGTTCTTC
CDR3aa: CASSDTTSGTLNEQFF

abundance: .
j_gene: TRBJ2-5
v_gene: TRBV7-6
d_gene: .
CDR3nt: TGTGCCAGCAGCTTAGAGGCTGCGGACAGAGAGACCCAGTACTTC
CDR3aa: CASSLEAADRETQYF

abundance: .
j_gene: TRBJ2-2
v_gene: TRBV30
d_gene: TRBD2
CDR3nt: TGTGCCTGGAGCGACACAGCGGGAGCCGGGGAGCTGTTTTTT
CDR3aa: CAWSDTAGAGELFF

abundance: .
j_gene: TRBJ1-5
v_gene: TRBV5-5
d_gene: .
CDR3nt: TGTGCCAGCAGCTCGGACTGGGCAACCTCCAATCAGCCCCAGCATTTT
CDR3aa: CASSSDWATSNQPQHF

abundance: once
j_gene: TRBJ1-5
v_gene: TRBV7-2
d_gene: .
CDR3nt: TGTGCCAGCAGCGTGGGGGACGTTAGCAATCAGCCCCAGCATTTT
CDR3aa: CASSVGDVSNQPQHF

abundance: .
j_gene: TRBJ2-7
v_gene: TRBV7-9
d_gene: TRBD2
CDR3nt: TGTGCCAGCAGCTTATTCCCGGGAGGGAGGTCCTACGAGCAGTACTTC
CDR3aa: CASSLFPGGRSYEQYF

abundance: .
j_gene: TRBJ2-7
v_gene: TRBV9
d_gene: TRBD2
CDR3nt: TGTGCCAGCAGCGTCGGAGCGGGAGGGGGCTACGAGCAGTACTTC
CDR3aa: CASSVGAGGGYEQYF

abundance: .
j_gene: TRBJ1-1
v_gene: TRBV9
d_gene: .
CDR3nt: TGTGCCAGCAGCGTTGGAGGCGAGGGGTGGACTGAAGCTTTCTTT
CDR3aa: CASSVGGEGWTEAFF

abundance: .
j_gene: TRBJ2-7
v_gene: TRBV7-9
d_gene: .
CDR3nt: TGTGCCAGCAGCTTAGAGCCGGGACGCTCCTACGAGCAGTACTTC
CDR3aa: CASSLEPGRSYEQYF